What follows is one T cell receptor (beta chain) and its context. Its cognate antigen is unknown. Germline CDR1 is SQVTM and CDR2 is ANQGSEA. Trimming pared 0 bases from V and 2 bases from J, leaving 3 bases between. This CDR3 region has 12 residues. The sorted conventional CD4+ T cells were CD25-low and CD127-high, with genomic DNA sequenced. This record belongs to a study of regulatory and conventional T cells in RAG deficiency. General study findings and limits: Treg unique TCR beta sequences were approximately 96-fold fewer in Omenn syndrome and CID/AS patients than controls. Shorter CDR3s in all patient subsets; >85% Treg-Tconv overlap in Omenn. Shannon entropy fell and Simpson indices rose in RAG-deficient patients. These Omenn syndrome Treg sorts may hold peripherally activated cells instead.

The data were produced by immunoSEQ multiplex PCR, yet TCRdb's version contains in-frame clones alone and is incomplete. The sample has 25,000 to 35,000 clones, nearly 95% seen once; the top ten hold under 0.2%. These records were also assigned to another study, of regulatory T cells. In that study: Primers: 52 TRBV forward and 13 TRBJ reverse.

This receptor was obtained from a human donor in good health. Source material: CD25- CD4+ T cells sorted from blood. The V call is TRBV29-1, the J call TRBJ2-3; D gene unclear. The CDR3 is CSVEDSTDTQYF. In DNA, the CDR3 is TGCAGCGTTGAAGACTCCACAGATACGCAGTATTTT.